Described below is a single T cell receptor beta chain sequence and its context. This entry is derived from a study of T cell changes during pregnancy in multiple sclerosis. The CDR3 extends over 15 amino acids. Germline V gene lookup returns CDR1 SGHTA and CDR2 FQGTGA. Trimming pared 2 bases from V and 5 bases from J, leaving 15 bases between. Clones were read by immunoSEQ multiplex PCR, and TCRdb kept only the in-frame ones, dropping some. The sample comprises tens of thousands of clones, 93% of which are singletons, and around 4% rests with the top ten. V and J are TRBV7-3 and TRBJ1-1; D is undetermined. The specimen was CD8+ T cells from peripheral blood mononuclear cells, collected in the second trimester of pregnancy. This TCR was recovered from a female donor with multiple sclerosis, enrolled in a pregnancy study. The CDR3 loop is CASSLGPEGYTEAFF. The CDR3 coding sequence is TGTGCCAGCAGCTTAGGACCGGAGGGATATACTGAAGCTTTCTTT.